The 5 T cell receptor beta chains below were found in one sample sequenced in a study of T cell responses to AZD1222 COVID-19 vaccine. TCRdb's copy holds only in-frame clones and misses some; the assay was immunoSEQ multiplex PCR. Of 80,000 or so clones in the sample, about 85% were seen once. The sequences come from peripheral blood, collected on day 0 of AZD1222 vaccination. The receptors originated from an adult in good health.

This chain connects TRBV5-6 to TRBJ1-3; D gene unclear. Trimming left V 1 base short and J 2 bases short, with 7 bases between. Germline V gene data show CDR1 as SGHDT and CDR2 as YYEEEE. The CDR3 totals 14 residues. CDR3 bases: TGTGCCAGCAGCTTGTTGGGTACTGGAAACACCATATATTTT. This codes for CASSLLGTGNTIYF.

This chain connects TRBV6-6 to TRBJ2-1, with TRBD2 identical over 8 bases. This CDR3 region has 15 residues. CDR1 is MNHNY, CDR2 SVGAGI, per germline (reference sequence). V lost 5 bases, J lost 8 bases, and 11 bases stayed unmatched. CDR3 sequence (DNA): TGTGCCAGCAGTGCTGACGGGACTAGTGTCTATGAGCAGTTCTTC. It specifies CASSADGTSVYEQFF.

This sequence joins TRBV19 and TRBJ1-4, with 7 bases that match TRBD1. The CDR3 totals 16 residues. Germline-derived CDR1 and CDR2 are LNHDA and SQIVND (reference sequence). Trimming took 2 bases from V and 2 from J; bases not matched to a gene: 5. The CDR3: CASSIRGGRTNEKLFF. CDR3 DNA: TGTGCCAGTAGTATACGAGGGGGCAGGACTAATGAAAAACTGTTTTTT.

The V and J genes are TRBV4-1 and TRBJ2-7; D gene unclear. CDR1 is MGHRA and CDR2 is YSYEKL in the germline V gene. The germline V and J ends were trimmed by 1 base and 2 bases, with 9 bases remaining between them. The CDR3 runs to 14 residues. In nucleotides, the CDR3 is TGCGCCAGCAGCCAAGCAACGCCCGCCTACGAGCAGTACTTC. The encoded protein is CASSQATPAYEQYF.

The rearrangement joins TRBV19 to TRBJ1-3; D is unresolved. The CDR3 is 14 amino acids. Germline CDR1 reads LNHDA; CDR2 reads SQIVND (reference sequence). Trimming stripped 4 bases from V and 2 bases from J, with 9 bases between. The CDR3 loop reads CASSNRATGNTIYF. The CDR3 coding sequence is TGTGCCAGTAGTAACCGGGCGACTGGAAACACCATATATTTT.